The 6 T cell receptor beta chains in this list originate from one sample, sequenced in a study of blood T cell repertoires in COVID-19. TCRdb's table, derived via immunoSEQ multiplex PCR, lists solely in-frame clones and lacks some. Found here are around 130,000 clones, around 89% of them singletons; the top ten hold more than 15%. Sequencing input: peripheral blood. These receptors came from a man aged 45-65 years with active or convalescent COVID-19.

The rearrangement uses TRBV5-6 and TRBJ2-3; tentatively, D is TRBD2 (7 bases). CDR3 length: 15 residues. Germline-derived CDR1 and CDR2 are SGHDT and YYEEEE. Trimming cost V 0 bases and J 11 bases, with 19 bases left between them. In nucleotides, the CDR3 is TGTGCCAGCAGCTTGGCCTTAAATAGGGAGGGGGTGCAGTATTTT. Amino acids: CASSLALNREGVQYF.

CDR3 in DNA: TGTGCCTCCAGGGCTAGCGGGAGGCATGAGCAGTTCTTC. Translation gives CASRASGRHEQFF. This sequence joins TRBV30 and TRBJ2-1; 11 bases are shared with TRBD2. This CDR3 comprises 13 residues. Germline assignment: CDR1 GTSNPN and CDR2 SVGIG (reference sequence). Trimming cost V 7 bases and J 8 bases; bases outside gene matches: 7.

The chain links TRBV29-1 to TRBJ2-5; maybe TRBD2 (7 bases). Germline lookup yields CDR1 SQVTM and CDR2 ANQGSEA. V was pared by 4 bases and J by 2 bases, with 17 bases between. The length of the CDR3 is 15 residues. Here the CDR3 reads CSVASRRGAQETQYF. CDR3 bases: TGCAGCGTTGCCTCAAGACGGGGGGCGCAAGAGACCCAGTACTTC.

The chain links TRBV5-5 to TRBJ2-3; possible D gene TRBD2, 7 bases. This CDR3 is 15 amino acids long. V lost 3 bases and J 2 bases, leaving 13 bases between the germline ends. Germline CDR1 SGHKS, CDR2 YYEKEE (reference sequence). CDR3 sequence (DNA): TGTGCCAGCAGCTCCCGGGGGGCGCACACAGATACGCAGTATTTT. Amino acids: CASSSRGAHTDTQYF.

This clone was detected once. The rearrangement joins TRBV7-2 to TRBJ2-2; 11 bases map to TRBD2. From germline, CDR1 is SGHTA and CDR2 FQGNSA. The CDR3 extends over 16 amino acids. Trimming cost V 2 bases and J 7 bases; bases outside gene matches: 6. The DNA for the CDR3 is TGTGCCAGCAGCTTAATTAGCGGGGGGGCAATCGGGGAGCTGTTTTTT. Residues: CASSLISGGAIGELFF.

This chain connects TRBV23-1 to TRBJ2-7, with 8 bases matching TRBD1. TRBV23-1 is classed as an ORF, of uncertain function. V was clipped by 6 bases and J by 2 bases; unmatched bases: 9. CDR3 length: 15 residues. CDR3 sequence reads: CASRGQVLRPYEQYF. The CDR3 DNA follows: TGCGCCAGCAGGGGACAGGTTCTGCGCCCCTACGAGCAGTACTTC.